This T cell receptor (beta chain) was sequenced in a study of PD-1 blockade in classical Hodgkin lymphoma. Whole-study findings and limits: What caused the repertoire differences, perhaps disease activity or prior therapy, remains undefined.

Only in-frame clones appear in the TCRdb table, and some are missing; sequencing was by immunoSEQ multiplex PCR. In the table there are approximately 21,000 clones, about 87% of which are singletons. V dropped 3 bases and J dropped 5; count of bases not matched to a gene: 4. Germline V CDR1 and CDR2: SGHTA, FQGNSA. This CDR3 is built from 15 residues. Concerning this clone itself: The antigen is unknown.

Stated time point: newly diagnosed, previously untreated cHL patient sample. After PBMCs were thawed, their CD8+ T cells were isolated by magnetic negative selection. The chain uses TRBV7-2 and TRBJ2-1, with 10 bases aligning to TRBD2. Sequencing input: CD8+ T cells from blood. The TCR was taken from a human donor with classical Hodgkin lymphoma. CDR3 protein: CASSFPGLANNEQFF. The CDR3 DNA reads TGTGCCAGCAGCTTCCCGGGACTAGCGAACAATGAGCAGTTCTTC.